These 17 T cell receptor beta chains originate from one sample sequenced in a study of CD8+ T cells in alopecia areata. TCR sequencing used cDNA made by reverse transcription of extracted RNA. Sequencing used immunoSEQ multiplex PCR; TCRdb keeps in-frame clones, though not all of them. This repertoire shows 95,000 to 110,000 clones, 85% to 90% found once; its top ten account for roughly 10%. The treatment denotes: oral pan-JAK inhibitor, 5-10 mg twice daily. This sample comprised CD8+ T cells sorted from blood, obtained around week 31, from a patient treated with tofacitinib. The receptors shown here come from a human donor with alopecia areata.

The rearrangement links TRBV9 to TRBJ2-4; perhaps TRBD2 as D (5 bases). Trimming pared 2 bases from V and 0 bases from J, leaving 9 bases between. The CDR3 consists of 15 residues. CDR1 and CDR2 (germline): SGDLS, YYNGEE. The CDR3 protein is CASSVGGGAKNIQYF. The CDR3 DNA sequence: TGTGCCAGCAGCGTTGGAGGAGGAGCCAAAAACATTCAGTACTTC.

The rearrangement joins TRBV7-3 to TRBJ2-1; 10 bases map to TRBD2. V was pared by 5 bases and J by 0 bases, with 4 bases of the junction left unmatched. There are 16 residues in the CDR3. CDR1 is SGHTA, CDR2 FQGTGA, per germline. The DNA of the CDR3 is TGTGCCAGCAGCATCAGCGGGGGGGCCTCCTACAATGAGCAGTTCTTC. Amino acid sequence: CASSISGGASYNEQFF.

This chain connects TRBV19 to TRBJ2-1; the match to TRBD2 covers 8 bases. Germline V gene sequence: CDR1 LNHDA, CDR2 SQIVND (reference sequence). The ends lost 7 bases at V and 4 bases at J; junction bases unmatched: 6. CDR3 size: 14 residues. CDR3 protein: CASTIGGDYNEQFF. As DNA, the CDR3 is TGTGCCAGTACGATCGGGGGGGATTACAATGAGCAGTTCTTC.

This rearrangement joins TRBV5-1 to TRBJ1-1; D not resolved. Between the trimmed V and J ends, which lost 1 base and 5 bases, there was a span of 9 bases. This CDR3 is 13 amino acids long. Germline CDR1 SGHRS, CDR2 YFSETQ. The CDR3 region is CASSLSEGTEAFF. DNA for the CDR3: TGCGCCAGCAGCTTGAGTGAGGGTACTGAAGCTTTCTTT.

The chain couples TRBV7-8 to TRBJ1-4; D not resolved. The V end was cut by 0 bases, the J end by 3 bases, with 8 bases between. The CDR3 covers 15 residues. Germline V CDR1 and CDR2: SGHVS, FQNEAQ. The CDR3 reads CASSLAGVANEKLFF. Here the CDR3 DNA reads TGTGCCAGCAGCTTAGCTGGGGTAGCTAATGAAAAACTGTTTTTT.

CDR3 sequence (DNA): TGTGCCAGTGGACAGGGGAAGCTGTTTTTT. Translated: CASGQGKLFF. J is TRBJ2-2 and V is TRBV6-5, with 9 nucleotides matching TRBD1. CDR1 is MNHEY and CDR2 is SVGAGI in the germline V gene. The CDR3 is 10 amino acids. V lost 9 bases, J lost 12 bases, and 2 bases stayed unmatched.

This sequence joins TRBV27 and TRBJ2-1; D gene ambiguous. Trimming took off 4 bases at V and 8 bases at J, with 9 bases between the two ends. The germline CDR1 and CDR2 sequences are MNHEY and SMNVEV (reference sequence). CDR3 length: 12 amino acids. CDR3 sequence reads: CASSSGHDEQFF. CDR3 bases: TGTGCCAGCAGTTCTGGGCACGATGAGCAGTTCTTC.

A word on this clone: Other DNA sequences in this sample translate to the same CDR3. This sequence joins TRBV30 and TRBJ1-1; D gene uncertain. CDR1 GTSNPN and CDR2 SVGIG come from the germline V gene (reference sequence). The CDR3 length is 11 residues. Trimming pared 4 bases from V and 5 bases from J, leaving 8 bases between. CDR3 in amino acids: CAWNWGTEAFF. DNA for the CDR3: TGTGCCTGGAACTGGGGAACTGAAGCTTTCTTT.

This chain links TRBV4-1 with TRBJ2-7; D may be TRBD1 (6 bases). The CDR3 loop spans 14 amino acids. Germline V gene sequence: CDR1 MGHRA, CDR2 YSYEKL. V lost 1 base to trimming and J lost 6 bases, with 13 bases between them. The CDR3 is CASSQAGDSGEQYF. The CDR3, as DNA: TGCGCCAGCAGCCAAGCAGGGGATTCGGGCGAGCAGTACTTC.

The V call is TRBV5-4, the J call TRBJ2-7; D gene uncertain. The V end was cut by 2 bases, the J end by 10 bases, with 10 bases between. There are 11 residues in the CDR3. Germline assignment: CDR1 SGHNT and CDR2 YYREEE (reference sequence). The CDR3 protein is CASSLSSEQYF. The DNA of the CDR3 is TGTGCCAGCAGCTTATCAAGCGAACAGTACTTC. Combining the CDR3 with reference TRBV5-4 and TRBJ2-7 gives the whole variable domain ETGVTQSPTHLIKTRGQQVTLRCSSQSGHNTVSWYQQALGQGPQFIFQYYREEENGRGNFPPRFSGLQFPNYSSELNVNALELDDSALYLCASSLSSEQYFGPGTRLTVT.

The CDR3 is CSVLQGFQETQYF. CDR3 in DNA: TGCAGCGTGTTACAGGGGTTCCAAGAGACCCAGTACTTC. This sequence joins TRBV29-1 and TRBJ2-5; 7 bases agree with TRBD1. The CDR3 loop spans 13 amino acids. CDR1 SQVTM and CDR2 ANQGSEA come from the germline V gene. V lost 6 bases and J lost 1; bases outside the gene matches: 5. Together with reference TRBV29-1 and TRBJ2-5, the CDR3 gives the full variable domain: SAVISQKPSRDICQRGTSLTIQCQVDSQVTMMFWYRQQPGQSLTLIATANQGSEATYESGFVIDKFPISRPNLTFSTLTVSNMSPEDSSIYLCSVLQGFQETQYFGPGTRLLVL.

Written as DNA, the CDR3 is TGCAGCGTTGAGCCAGGGACAGGGAGGGAGCAGTACTTC. Its translation is CSVEPGTGREQYF. The chain recombines TRBV29-1 with TRBJ2-7; 9 bases align to TRBD1. The CDR3 length is 13 residues. The germline V gene has CDR1 SQVTM and CDR2 ANQGSEA. V gave up 3 bases and J gave up 7 bases; unmatched junction bases: 7.

CDR3 sequence: CAISSDVAGGPYNEQFF. CDR3 nucleotide sequence: TGTGCCATCAGCTCAGACGTAGCGGGAGGGCCCTACAATGAGCAGTTCTTC. This chain uses TRBV10-3 with TRBJ2-1; 11 bases are shared with TRBD2. J gave up 2 bases and V 6 bases, and 9 bases lay outside the gene matches. This CDR3 comprises 17 residues. Germline lookup yields CDR1 ENHRY and CDR2 SYGVKD.

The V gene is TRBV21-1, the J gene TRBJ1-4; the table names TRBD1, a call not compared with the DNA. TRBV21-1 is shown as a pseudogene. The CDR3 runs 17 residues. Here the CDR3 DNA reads TGTGCCAGCAGCCCCCGGACGACAGGAGCAACTAATGAAAAACTGTTTTTT. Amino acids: CASSPRTTGATNEKLFF.

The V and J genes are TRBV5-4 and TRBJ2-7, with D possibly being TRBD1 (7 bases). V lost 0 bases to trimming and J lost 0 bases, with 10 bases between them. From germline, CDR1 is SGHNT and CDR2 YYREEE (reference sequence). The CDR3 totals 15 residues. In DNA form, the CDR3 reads TGTGCCAGCAGCTTGGGACAGGGAGGCTCCTACGAGCAGTACTTC. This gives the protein CASSLGQGGSYEQYF.

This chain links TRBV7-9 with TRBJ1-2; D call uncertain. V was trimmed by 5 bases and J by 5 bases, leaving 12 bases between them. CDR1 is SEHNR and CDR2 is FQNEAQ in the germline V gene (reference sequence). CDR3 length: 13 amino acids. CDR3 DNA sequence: TGTGCCAGCAGCCACCGGGCCGAGTATGGCTACACCTTC. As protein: CASSHRAEYGYTF. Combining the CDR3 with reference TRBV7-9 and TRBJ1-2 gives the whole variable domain DTGVSQNPRHKITKRGQNVTFRCDPISEHNRLYWYRQTLGQGPEFLTYFQNEAQLEKSRLLSDRFSAERPKGSFSTLEIQRTEQGDSAMYLCASSHRAEYGYTFGSGTRLTVV.

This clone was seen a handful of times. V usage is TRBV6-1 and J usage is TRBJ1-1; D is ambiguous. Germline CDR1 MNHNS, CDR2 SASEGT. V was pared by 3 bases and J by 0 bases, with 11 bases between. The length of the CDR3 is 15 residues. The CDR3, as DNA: TGTGCCAGCAGTGATAGGGAGATGCTGAACACTGAAGCTTTCTTT. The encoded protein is CASSDREMLNTEAFF.